This T cell receptor (beta chain) was captured by sequencing in a study of shared clonotypes between healthy human individuals. Study background: The people who gave samples were a couple of women and three men aged 18 to 49.

The V gene lost 4 bases and the J gene lost 1 base, with 11 bases spanning the gap. The CDR3 runs 15 residues. The germline V gene encodes CDR1 SGHKS and CDR2 YYEKEE (reference sequence). All the donors were Caucasian adults who lived in Nashville, Tennessee. General study points: Generation probabilities were higher for clonotypes shared across all four sorted-subset donors than for unshared ones. Only blood was sampled, and tissue TCR repertoires likely differ from blood ones.

In the case of this clone: Its antigen is not known.

Method: immunoSEQ multiplex PCR; TCRdb's copy keeps in-frame clones and lacks some. Of over 1.5 million clones listed, 95% to 99% are singletons. This receptor was identified in a man aged 25 to 40 in good health. Sequenced: naive CD4+ T cells sorted from blood. Subset defined: CD45RA+ positively selected. The V call is TRBV5-5, the J call TRBJ2-2; D might be TRBD2 (6 bases). Here the CDR3 DNA reads TGTGCCAGCAGCCCACACGGGGGGAACACCGGGGAGCTGTTTTTT. It encodes CASSPHGGNTGELFF.